This entry lists 11 T cell receptor beta chains sequenced from one sample in a study of T cell responses to AZD1222 COVID-19 vaccine. This table comes from immunoSEQ multiplex PCR, and its TCRdb copy is limited to in-frame clones, with some not included. The sample includes fewer than 150,000 clones, approximately 94% seen only once; the top ten take about 5%. Here the sequenced sample was peripheral blood, taken 28 days after the second AZD1222 dose. The receptors originated from an adult who received the AZD1222 COVID-19 vaccine.

The genes are TRBV11-2 and TRBJ1-1, with 8 bases aligning to TRBD1. This CDR3 spans 18 amino acids. V shed 3 bases, J shed 4 bases, and the junction held 16 bases outside the gene matches. The germline V gene has CDR1 SGHAT and CDR2 FQNNGV. The CDR3 nucleotides are TGTGCCAGCAGCTTGCGCCCAGGATTCCGACAGGGGACCACTGAAGCTTTCTTT. It yields the protein CASSLRPGFRQGTTEAFF.

This chain uses TRBV19 with TRBJ1-1, with unresolved D. The CDR3 covers 13 residues. V was shortened by 4 bases and J by 1 base, with 7 bases between the two germline ends. CDR1 is LNHDA and CDR2 is SQIVND in the germline V gene (reference sequence). The DNA of the CDR3 is TGTGCCAGTAGTAAACGACAGAACACTGAAGCTTTCTTT. This gives the protein CASSKRQNTEAFF. Drawing the rest from reference TRBV19 and TRBJ1-1, the complete variable domain is DGGITQSPKYLFRKEGQNVTLSCEQNLNHDAMYWYRQDPGQGLRLIYYSQIVNDFQKGDIAEGYSVSREKKESFPLTVTSAQKNPTAFYLCASSKRQNTEAFFGQGTRLTVV.

In its sample, this clone was seen once. This chain links TRBV10-2 with TRBJ1-3; D is undetermined. Per the germline V gene, CDR1 is WSHSY and CDR2 is SAAADI. V lost 2 bases and J lost 1, with 6 bases in between. CDR3 size: 14 residues. CDR3 sequence: CASSENWSGNTIYF. The DNA of the CDR3 is TGCGCCAGCAGTGAGAACTGGTCTGGAAACACCATATATTTT.

This clone was observed a few times. The chain recombines TRBV7-9 with TRBJ1-1; 9 positions agree with TRBD1. The CDR3 covers 12 residues. Per the germline V gene, CDR1 is SEHNR and CDR2 is FQNEAQ (reference sequence). After removal of 0 bases from V and 11 bases from J, the junction contained 1 base not matched to a gene. In DNA form, the CDR3 reads TGTGCCAGCAGCTTAGCCGGGACAGGGGCTTTCTTT. Translated, it gives CASSLAGTGAFF.

This clone has a single count. This sequence joins TRBV5-1 and TRBJ1-6; no clear D gene. Trimming cost V 0 bases and J 3 bases, with 7 bases left between them. This CDR3 region has 15 residues. Per the germline V gene, CDR1 is SGHRS and CDR2 is YFSETQ. The CDR3 DNA reads as TGCGCCAGCAGCTTGGTAGGAGACTATAATTCACCCCTCCACTTT. The encoded protein is CASSLVGDYNSPLHF.

The gene calls are TRBV7-2 and TRBJ1-1; D possibly corresponds to TRBD1 (5 bases). V was cut by 3 bases and J by 6 bases, with 23 bases left in between. Germline V gene sequence: CDR1 SGHTA, CDR2 FQGNSA. This CDR3 has 17 amino acids. The chain's CDR3 is CASSFPPRGPPLPEAFF. The DNA of the CDR3 is TGTGCCAGCAGCTTTCCCCCCCGGGGCCCCCCGCTCCCTGAAGCTTTCTTT.

The CDR3 DNA reads TGTGCCACTCGCGAGACATCGCCCTACAATGAGCAGTTCTTC. It is translated as CATRETSPYNEQFF. V usage is TRBV11-2 and J usage is TRBJ2-1; no clear D gene. V was shortened by 10 bases and J by 2 bases, with 15 bases between the two germline ends. The germline gives CDR1 SGHAT, CDR2 FQNNGV. The CDR3 runs 14 residues.

This chain uses TRBV6-5 with TRBJ2-1, with 9 bases that match TRBD1. Germline assignment: CDR1 MNHEY and CDR2 SVGAGI. The CDR3 length is 15 residues. The V and J ends lost 2 bases and 8 bases, in that order; junction bases with no gene match: 7. The CDR3 DNA reads as TGTGCCAGCAGTTACGCGGGACAGGGCGGTCATGAGCAGTTCTTC. The encoded protein is CASSYAGQGGHEQFF.

The table lists this clone with a few counts. The rearrangement uses TRBV2 and TRBJ1-6, with 10 bases aligning to TRBD1. CDR3 length: 16 residues. CDR1 and CDR2 (germline): SNHLY, FYNNEI. V shed 5 bases, J shed 10 bases, and the junction held 11 bases outside the gene matches. CDR3 sequence: CASSSGTGANRSPLHF. The CDR3 DNA is TGTGCCAGCAGTTCCGGGACAGGGGCAAATAGGTCACCCCTCCACTTT.

The chain links TRBV2 to TRBJ2-5; 11 positions match TRBD2. Trimming removed 4 bases from V and 1 base from J; junction bases left unmatched: 8. The V gene's germline CDR1 is SNHLY and CDR2 FYNNEI. This CDR3 region has 17 residues. The CDR3 region is CASSAIAGLAAQETQYF. In nucleotides, the CDR3 is TGTGCCAGCAGTGCAATAGCGGGACTAGCGGCCCAAGAGACCCAGTACTTC.

The chain couples TRBV4-3 to TRBJ1-2; the D is unclear. This CDR3 spans 14 amino acids. The germline V and J ends were trimmed by 0 bases and 4 bases, with 9 bases remaining between them. Germline V gene lookup returns CDR1 LGHNA and CDR2 YSLEER. As DNA, the CDR3 is TGCGCCAGCAGCCAAGATTCGGATGGCTATGGCTACACCTTC. Translating gives CASSQDSDGYGYTF.